Included here is one T cell receptor (beta chain) sequence, with context. The antigen this receptor binds is unknown. No much larger clone exists at a distance of one base, and base qualities are not known. The entry originates in a study of technical replicates of blood from a handful of donors (dated by TCRdb to 2016 to 2017). For CDR1 and CDR2, the germline V gene (reference sequence) lists MNHEY and SMNVEV. V drops 8 bases and J drops 1 base, leaving 11 bases in between. From the cysteine up to the phenylalanine, the CDR3 has a length of 13 residues. The DNA shown is the 39-base CDR3, in frame from base 1. Libraries were built with the immunoSEQ multiplex PCR assay. Entries here come from immuneACCESS through TCRdb and include only in-frame sequences with V and J called. Some clones fail to appear in such tables; in the studies checked, an unresolved V gene covers under half of the shortfall, and the cause of the remainder is unknown. This sample gives about 84,000 clones in total; under 95% of them show up just once. Roughly 0.26% of the sample lies in the top ten.

The sequence joins TRBV27 to TRBJ1-1, and the D gene may be TRBD1, 5 bases matching. This clonotype was sampled from a human donor in good health. Sequences were obtained from T cells isolated from PBMCs. The bases are TGTGCCAGCTACCAGGGTTGGAACACTGAAGCTTTCTTT. The resulting protein is CASYQGWNTEAFF.